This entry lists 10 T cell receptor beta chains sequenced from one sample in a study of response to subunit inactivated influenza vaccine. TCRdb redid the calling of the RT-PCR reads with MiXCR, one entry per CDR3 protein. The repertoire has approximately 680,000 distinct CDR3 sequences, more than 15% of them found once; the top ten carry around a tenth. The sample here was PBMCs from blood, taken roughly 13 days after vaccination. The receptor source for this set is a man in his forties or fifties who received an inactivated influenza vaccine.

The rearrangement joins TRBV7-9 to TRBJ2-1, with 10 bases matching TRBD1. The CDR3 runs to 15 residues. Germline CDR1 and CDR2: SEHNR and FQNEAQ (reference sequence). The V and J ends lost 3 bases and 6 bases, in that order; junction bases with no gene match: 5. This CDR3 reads CASSFVGTGVNEQFF. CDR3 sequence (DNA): TGTGCCAGCAGCTTTGTGGGGACAGGGGTCAATGAGCAGTTCTTC.

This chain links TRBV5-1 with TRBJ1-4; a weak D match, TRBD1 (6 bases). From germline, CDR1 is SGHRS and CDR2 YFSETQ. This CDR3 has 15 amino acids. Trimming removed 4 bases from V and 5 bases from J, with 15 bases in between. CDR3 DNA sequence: TGCGCCAGCAGCGAGTGGGGGGCGAGCAATGAAAAACTGTTTTTT. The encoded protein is CASSEWGASNEKLFF.

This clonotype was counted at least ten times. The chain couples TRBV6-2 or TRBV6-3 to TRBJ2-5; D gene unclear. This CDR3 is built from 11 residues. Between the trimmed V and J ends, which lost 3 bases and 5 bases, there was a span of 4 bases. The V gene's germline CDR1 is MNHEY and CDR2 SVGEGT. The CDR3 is CASSYMETQYF. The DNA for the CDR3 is TGTGCCAGCAGTTATATGGAGACCCAGTACTTC.

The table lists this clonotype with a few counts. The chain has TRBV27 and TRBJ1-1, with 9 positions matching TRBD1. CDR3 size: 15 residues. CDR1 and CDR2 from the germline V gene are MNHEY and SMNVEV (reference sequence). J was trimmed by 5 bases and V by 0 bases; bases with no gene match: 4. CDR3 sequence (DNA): TGTGCCAGCAGTTTATCAGCGGACAGGGGAACTGAAGCTTTCTTT. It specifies CASSLSADRGTEAFF.

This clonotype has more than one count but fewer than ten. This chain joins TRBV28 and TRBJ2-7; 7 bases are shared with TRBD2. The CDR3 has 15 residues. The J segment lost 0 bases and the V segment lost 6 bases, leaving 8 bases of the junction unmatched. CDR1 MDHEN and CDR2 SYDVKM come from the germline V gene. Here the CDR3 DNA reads TGTGCCAGCAGACCTGGACTAGGTGGCTCCTACGAGCAGTACTTC. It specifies CASRPGLGGSYEQYF.

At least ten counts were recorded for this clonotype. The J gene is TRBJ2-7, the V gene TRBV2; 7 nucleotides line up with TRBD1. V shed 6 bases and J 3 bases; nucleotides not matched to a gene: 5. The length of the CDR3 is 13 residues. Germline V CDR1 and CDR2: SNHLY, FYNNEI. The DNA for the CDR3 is TGTGCCAGCAGAGAGACAGGGCACTACGAGCAGTACTTC. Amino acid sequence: CASRETGHYEQYF.

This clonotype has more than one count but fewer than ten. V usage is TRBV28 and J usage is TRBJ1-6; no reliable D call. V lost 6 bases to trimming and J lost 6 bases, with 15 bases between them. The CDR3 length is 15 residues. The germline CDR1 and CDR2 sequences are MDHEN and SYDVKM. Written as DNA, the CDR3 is TGTGCCAGCAGCTACCGCCGGCGGTTTAATTCACCCCTCCACTTT. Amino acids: CASSYRRRFNSPLHF.

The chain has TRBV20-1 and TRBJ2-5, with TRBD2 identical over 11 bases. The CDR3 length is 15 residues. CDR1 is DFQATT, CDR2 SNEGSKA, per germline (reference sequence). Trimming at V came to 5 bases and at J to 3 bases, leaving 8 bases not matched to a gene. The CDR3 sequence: CSAWGSGGAEETQYF. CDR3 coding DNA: TGCAGTGCTTGGGGTAGCGGGGGGGCCGAAGAGACCCAGTACTTC.

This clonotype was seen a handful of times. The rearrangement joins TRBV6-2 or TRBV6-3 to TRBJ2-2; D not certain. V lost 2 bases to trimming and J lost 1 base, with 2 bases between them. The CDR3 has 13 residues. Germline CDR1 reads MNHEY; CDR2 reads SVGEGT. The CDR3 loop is CASSYVNTGELFF. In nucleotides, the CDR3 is TGTGCCAGCAGTTACGTGAACACCGGGGAGCTGTTTTTT.

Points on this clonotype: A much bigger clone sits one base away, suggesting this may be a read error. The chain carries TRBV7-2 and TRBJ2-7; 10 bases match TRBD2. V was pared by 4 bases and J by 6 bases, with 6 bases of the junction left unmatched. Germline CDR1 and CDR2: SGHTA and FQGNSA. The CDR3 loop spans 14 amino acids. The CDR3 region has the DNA TGTGCCAGCAGCTCTTCTAGCGGGAGAGTCGAGCAGTACTTC. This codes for CASSSSSGRVEQYF.